This T cell receptor (beta chain) was observed in a study of early T cells in non-severe SARS-CoV-2 infection. As for the study in general: Alpha and beta chains were unpaired, from unsorted whole-blood bulk RNA. General study results and limits: Missing private and CD4 specificities, VDJdb matching favored anti-spike CD8 responses.

The CDR3 totals 11 residues. Germline V gene data show CDR1 as MGHDK and CDR2 as SYGVNS. V was cut by 2 bases and J by 10 bases, with 7 bases left in between. Unique molecular identifiers were affixed to single, distinct cDNA molecules. TCRdb analysed the 5' RACE reads with MiXCR anew, one entry per CDR3 protein. The sample has about 48,000 distinct CDR3 sequences; around 7.7% are singletons. In regard to this clonotype: Antigen: not known.

The TCR was taken from an adult who was a healthcare worker with PCR-confirmed SARS-CoV-2 infection or an uninfected control (not recorded which). Sequencing was carried out using whole blood. The J gene is TRBJ2-3, the V gene TRBV25-1; D not certain. The chain's CDR3 is CASSETRAQYF. The CDR3 DNA sequence: TGTGCCAGCAGTGAAACTCGGGCGCAGTATTTT.